The rows below give T cell receptor beta chains drawn from one sample of a study of glioma-infiltrating T cells. TCRdb called the multiplex PCR reads again in MiXCR, with one record for every CDR3 protein. The data contain about 190,000 distinct CDR3 sequences, roughly 32% of them seen just once; the ten biggest clones take up roughly 21%. Sample: glioma tissue, nonneoplastic brain tissue, or PBMCs (not recorded which). All receptors derive from a human donor with low-grade glioma or glioblastoma, undergoing nonglioma brain surgery, or in good health (not recorded which). CDR3s include the opening cysteine and the closing phenylalanine or tryptophan. Fields, in order: D gene, V gene, J gene, clone size, CDR3 protein, CDR3 DNA. The D gene is left open where the match is weak. Clone size is not always given. Where it is, it says once, few, many or a class for expanded clones.

NA	TRBV4-2	TRBJ2-7	NA	CASSQEGLQGVTHFEQYF	TGTGCCAGCAGCCAAGAAGGGCTCCAGGGAGTCACCCATTTCGAGCAGTACTTC
NA	TRBV11-2	TRBJ1-2	many	CASSFLPSGYGYTF	TGTGCCAGCAGCTTTTTGCCGAGCGGCTATGGCTACACCTTC
TRBD1	TRBV4-1	TRBJ2-7	NA	CASSPGQGGREQYF	TGCGCCAGCAGCCCCGGACAGGGGGGGAGGGAGCAGTACTTC
TRBD2	TRBV5-8	TRBJ2-3	few	CASSLATGTSGNTQYF	TGTGCCAGCAGCTTGGCGACCGGGACTAGCGGTAATACGCAGTATTTT
TRBD2	TRBV5-1	TRBJ2-5	NA	CATGLAGGQETQYF	TGCGCCACCGGACTAGCGGGAGGTCAAGAGACCCAGTACTTC
NA	TRBV20-1	TRBJ1-2	many	CSADTGGYGYTF	TGCAGTGCCGACACAGGTGGCTATGGCTACACCTTC
NA	TRBV11-1	TRBJ1-3	many	CASTSRGASGNTIYF	TGTGCCAGCACCTCCCGTGGAGCTTCTGGAAACACCATATATTTT
NA	TRBV6-6	TRBJ1-1	many	CASSYTPGTVNTEAFF	TGTGCCAGCAGTTACACCCCCGGGACCGTGAACACTGAAGCTTTCTTT
NA	TRBV5-4	TRBJ2-1	once	CASNPARSSSYNEQFF	TGTGCCAGCAACCCTGCAAGGTCTAGCTCCTACAATGAGCAGTTCTTC
TRBD1	TRBV20-1	TRBJ2-4	many	CSAPGGAENIQYF	TGCAGTGCACCAGGGGGCGCCGAAAACATTCAGTACTTC
NA	TRBV10-3	TRBJ2-3	many	CAISEREPDTQYF	TGTGCCATCAGTGAGCGGGAGCCAGATACGCAGTATTTT
NA	TRBV20-1	TRBJ1-5	NA	CSARPTTGDSNQTRHF	TGCAGTGCTAGACCTACGACAGGAGATAGCAATCAGACCCGGCATTTT
NA	TRBV7-2	TRBJ1-4	many	CASSLGGGGATNEKLFF	TGTGCCAGCAGCTTAGGCGGGGGAGGGGCAACTAATGAAAAACTGTTTTTT
NA	TRBV13	TRBJ1-3	many	CASSLTSGNTIYF	TGTGCCAGCAGCCTCACATCTGGAAACACCATATATTTT
TRBD1	TRBV7-2	TRBJ1-5	many	CASSFDRDQPQHF	TGTGCCAGCAGTTTCGACAGGGATCAGCCCCAGCATTTT
TRBD1	TRBV19	TRBJ1-1	NA	CARRHGQGNTEAFF	TGTGCCCGTAGGCACGGACAGGGGAACACTGAAGCTTTCTTT
NA	TRBV18	TRBJ2-1	NA	CASSPAIIRSGRKDNEQFF	TGTGCCAGCTCACCTGCAATAATACGGTCGGGGAGGAAGGACAATGAGCAGTTCTTC
TRBD2	TRBV2	TRBJ2-5	many	CASRLAEETQYF	TGTGCCAGCAGGCTAGCGGAAGAGACCCAGTACTTC
TRBD1	TRBV5-6	TRBJ2-1	NA	CASSLAGQPIGFF	TGTGCCAGCAGCTTGGCGGGACAGCCGATTGGGTTCTTC
NA	TRBV20-1	TRBJ1-2	NA	CSAPGKGEHGYGYTF	TGCAGTGCTCCGGGAAAGGGGGAGCACGGCTATGGCTACACCTTC
NA	TRBV7-8	TRBJ2-7	many	CASSQARASYEQYF	TGTGCCAGCAGCCAAGCAAGAGCCTCCTACGAGCAGTACTTC
TRBD2	TRBV7-2	TRBJ2-1	many	CASSFGGRPQFF	TGTGCCAGCAGCTTCGGCGGGAGGCCGCAGTTCTTC
TRBD1	TRBV11-3	TRBJ2-3	few	CASSPQGQAGTDTQYF	TGTGCCAGCAGCCCCCAGGGACAGGCTGGGACAGATACGCAGTATTTT
TRBD2	TRBV7-2	TRBJ2-5	many	CASSSGGWLAGLSEETQYF	TGTGCCAGCAGCTCCGGGGGTTGGCTAGCGGGGCTCTCGGAGGAGACCCAGTACTTC
TRBD1	TRBV27	TRBJ1-1	many	CASSSRQGAQTEAFF	TGTGCCAGCAGTTCCCGACAGGGGGCGCAAACTGAAGCTTTCTTT
TRBD2	TRBV5-4	TRBJ2-1	NA	CASSLGGGGTHNEQFF	TGTGCCAGCAGCTTGGGGGGGGGAGGGACCCACAATGAGCAGTTCTTC
TRBD2	TRBV28	TRBJ2-1	many	CASSSAGRGEQFF	TGTGCCAGCAGTTCCGCAGGGAGGGGTGAGCAGTTCTTC
NA	TRBV3-1	TRBJ2-7	many	CASSHDVPHEQYF	TGTGCCAGCAGCCATGACGTCCCTCACGAGCAGTACTTC
TRBD1	TRBV11-2	TRBJ2-6	few	CASRGNRGAGANVLTF	TGTGCCAGCAGGGGAAACAGGGGGGCTGGGGCCAACGTCCTGACTTTC
NA	TRBV7-8	TRBJ2-7	many	CASSLTGVSYEQYF	TGTGCCAGCAGCTTGACGGGAGTGTCCTACGAGCAGTACTTC
NA	TRBV20-1	TRBJ2-7	many	CSATGGGAQIYEQYF	TGCAGTGCTACGGGTGGGGGGGCGCAAATCTACGAGCAGTACTTC
TRBD1	TRBV4-3	TRBJ2-7	many	CASSQDEGALTEQYF	TGCGCCAGCAGCCAAGACGAGGGGGCGCTCACCGAGCAGTACTTC
TRBD1	TRBV20-1	TRBJ1-6	NA	CSAWWGQSSYNSPLHF	TGCAGTGCTTGGTGGGGACAGAGCTCCTATAATTCACCCCTCCACTTT
TRBD1	TRBV5-1	TRBJ2-7	NA	CASSTTGGRSYNEQYF	TGCGCCAGCAGTACGACAGGGGGGAGGTCCTACAATGAGCAGTACTTC
TRBD1	TRBV6-1	TRBJ1-6	many	CASSSGQPNGSPLHF	TGTGCCAGCAGCTCGGGACAGCCGAATGGTTCACCCCTCCACTTT
TRBD2	TRBV2	TRBJ2-1	many	CASRVAGVYNEQFF	TGTGCCAGCAGAGTAGCGGGAGTCTACAATGAGCAGTTCTTC
TRBD2	TRBV6-1	TRBJ2-3	NA	CASSYLAGGNTQYF	TGTGCCAGCAGTTATCTGGCGGGAGGGAATACGCAGTATTTT
NA	TRBV12-3/TRBV12-4	TRBJ2-7	NA	CASRTWETYEQYF	TGTGCCAGCAGGACTTGGGAAACCTACGAGCAGTACTTC
NA	TRBV28	TRBJ2-5	many	CASSPLTSGDQETQYF	TGTGCCAGCAGTCCACTTACTTCGGGGGACCAAGAGACCCAGTACTTC
NA	TRBV19	TRBJ1-4	many	CASSMQAGNEKLFF	TGTGCCAGTAGTATGCAGGCGGGCAATGAAAAACTGTTTTTT
TRBD2	TRBV7-9	TRBJ2-1	many	CASRRGTSGSSTPYNEQFF	TGTGCCAGCCGTAGGGGGACTAGCGGGAGCAGTACACCGTACAATGAGCAGTTCTTC
TRBD2	TRBV12-3/TRBV12-4	TRBJ2-3	many	CASRTGLGTDTQYF	TGTGCCAGCAGGACGGGACTAGGTACAGATACGCAGTATTTT
NA	TRBV20-1	TRBJ1-1	many	CSILRGLNTEAFF	TGCAGTATCCTCCGGGGCCTCAACACTGAAGCTTTCTTT
TRBD2	TRBV7-3	TRBJ2-2	many	CASSLQAGDIGELFF	TGTGCCAGCAGCTTACAAGCGGGAGATATCGGGGAGCTGTTTTTT
NA	TRBV4-1	TRBJ1-1	few	CASRPGQSNTEAFF	TGCGCCAGCAGACCAGGACAGTCGAACACTGAAGCTTTCTTT
NA	TRBV7-2	TRBJ1-1	many	CASSQRVGGTEAFF	TGTGCCAGCAGCCAAAGGGTAGGGGGGACTGAAGCTTTCTTT